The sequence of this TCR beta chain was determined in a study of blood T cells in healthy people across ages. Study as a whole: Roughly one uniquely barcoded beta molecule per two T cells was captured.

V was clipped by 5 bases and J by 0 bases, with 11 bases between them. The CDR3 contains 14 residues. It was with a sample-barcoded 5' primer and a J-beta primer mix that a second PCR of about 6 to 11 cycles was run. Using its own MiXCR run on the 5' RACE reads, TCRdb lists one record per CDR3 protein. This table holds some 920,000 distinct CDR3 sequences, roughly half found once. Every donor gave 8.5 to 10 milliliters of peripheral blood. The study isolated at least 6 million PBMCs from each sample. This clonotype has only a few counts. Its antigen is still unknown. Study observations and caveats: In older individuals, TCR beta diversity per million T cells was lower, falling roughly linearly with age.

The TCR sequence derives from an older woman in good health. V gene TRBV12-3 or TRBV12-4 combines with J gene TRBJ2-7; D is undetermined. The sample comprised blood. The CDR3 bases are TGTGCCAGCAGTGAGGTTCTGGGCTCCTACGAGCAGTACTTC. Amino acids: CASSEVLGSYEQYF.